These T cell receptor beta chains were read from a single sample in a study of CD8+ T cells in alopecia areata. Profiling relied on immunoSEQ multiplex PCR, and the TCRdb table lists in-frame clones only, not all of them. There are over 120,000 clones in the sample; 51% occur only once, and about 1% lies in the top ten. Here the sequenced sample was CD4+ T cells sorted from blood, taken at week 0. The origin of the receptors is a human donor with alopecia areata. Both conserved end residues are part of each CDR3. The D gene is left open where the match is weak. Part of the rows lack a size; the others show once, few, many or a class for expanded clones.

j_call d_call clone_size v_call cdr3_nt cdr3_aa
TRBJ1-5 - - TRBV7-2 TGTGCCAGCAGCAAGCCCGGGGCTGGACAGCCCCAGCATTTT CASSKPGAGQPQHF
TRBJ2-1 - - TRBV30 TGTGCCTGGAGGGACAGGGGACGGGAGGGTACCTACAATGAGCAGTTCTTC CAWRDRGREGTYNEQFF
TRBJ2-7 - few TRBV29-1 TGCAGCGTTCGCAGGAGCTCCTACGAGCAGTACTTC CSVRRSSYEQYF
TRBJ1-2 TRBD1 few TRBV27 TGTGCCAGCAGTTTGGGGCAGGGGGCAGGCGGCTACACCTTC CASSLGQGAGGYTF
TRBJ2-2 - few TRBV5-6 TGTGCCAGCCGCAGGGCCGGGGAGCTGTTTTTT CASRRAGELFF
TRBJ2-3 - once TRBV25-1 TGTGCCAGCCAATTGCAGGGAACAGATACGCAGTATTTT CASQLQGTDTQYF
TRBJ2-7 - few TRBV29-1 TGCAGCGTTGCGTCAGGGTTCGGCTACGAGCAGTACTTC CSVASGFGYEQYF
TRBJ1-5 - - TRBV27 TGTGCCAGCGGCAGGGGACAGCCCCAGCATTTT CASGRGQPQHF
TRBJ1-1 TRBD1 - TRBV4-2 TGTGCCAGCAGCCAAGCGGGACAGAGAATTGAAGCTTTCTTT CASSQAGQRIEAFF
TRBJ2-5 - - TRBV7-2 TGTGCCAGCAGCCTCCAAGAGACCCAGTACTTC CASSLQETQYF
TRBJ2-5 TRBD2 - TRBV5-1 TGCGCCAGCGGACGGGGGGATCAAGAGACCCAGTACTTC CASGRGDQETQYF
TRBJ2-5 - few TRBV28 TGTGCCAGCAGTACCCCAAATGGGGAGACCCAGTACTTC CASSTPNGETQYF
TRBJ1-2 - - TRBV6-6 TGTGCCAGCAGTTACGAGGGGTCGCGTGGCTACACCTTC CASSYEGSRGYTF
TRBJ1-1 - - TRBV28 TGTGCCAGCGGGGCCACAGGGTATGGTGAAGCTTTCTTT CASGATGYGEAFF
TRBJ2-5 - few TRBV2 TGTGCCAGCAATACCTTAAGCCAAGAGACCCAGTACTTC CASNTLSQETQYF
TRBJ2-1 TRBD2 - TRBV19 TGTGCCAGTAGCCCTAGACTAGCGGGAGGAGTGGGCTCCTACAATGAGCAGTTCTTC CASSPRLAGGVGSYNEQFF
TRBJ2-7 - - TRBV30 TGTGCCTGGAGTCGCGACGGGGGAAGAGACGAGCAGTACTTC CAWSRDGGRDEQYF
TRBJ2-2 - - TRBV30 TGTGCCTGGAGTTTCCGAATCGGGGAGCTGTTTTTT CAWSFRIGELFF
TRBJ2-3 TRBD1 - TRBV29-1 TGCAGCGTGGAGACAGGGGACGGCACAGATACGCAGTATTTT CSVETGDGTDTQYF
TRBJ2-6 - - TRBV30 TGTGCCTGGGCGCAGAACTCTGGGGCCAACGTCCTGACTTTC CAWAQNSGANVLTF
TRBJ1-2 - - TRBV7-2 TGTGCCAGCAGCTTAGATGGGGGGAACTATGGCTACACCTTC CASSLDGGNYGYTF
TRBJ2-2 - - TRBV5-4 TGTGCCAGCGGACCCTCTTTGAACACCGGGGAGCTGTTTTTT CASGPSLNTGELFF
TRBJ1-2 TRBD1 - TRBV28 TGTGCCAGCAGTTCCACAGGGGGTCTCCTTCTCAACTATGGCTACACCTTC CASSSTGGLLLNYGYTF
TRBJ2-3 - - TRBV7-3 TGTGCCAGCAGCTTAGAGCGCGGGATAGGCACAGATACGCAGTATTTT CASSLERGIGTDTQYF
TRBJ2-7 - once TRBV7-2 TGTGCCAGCAGCTTTCTAGGCGGTGGGACATCCTACGAGCAGTACTTC CASSFLGGGTSYEQYF
TRBJ2-7 - few TRBV29-1 TGCAGCGTTCGCGGGGCCTACTACGAGCAGTACTTC CSVRGAYYEQYF
TRBJ2-7 TRBD1 - TRBV7-2 TGTGCCAGCAGGAAGGGACAGAACGCCTACGAGCAGTACTTC CASRKGQNAYEQYF
TRBJ2-3 TRBD2 few TRBV7-2 TGTGCCAGCAGCTCCGGACTAGCGGGAGGAGATACGCAGTATTTT CASSSGLAGGDTQYF
TRBJ2-6 - few TRBV30 TGTGCCTGGTCCCTCGGGGCCAACGTCCTGACTTTC CAWSLGANVLTF